The clone carrying this T cell receptor beta chain appeared a few times. As yet, its antigen is unknown. The source of the sample is a study of T cell repertoires in cytomegalovirus infection. Study as a whole: Recently identified HLA-C-restricted CMV epitopes were used, and well-studied HLA-B-restricted CMV epitopes were used as well. Matching HLA type and CMV infection were both indicated by public TCR beta signatures. Study-level results: Clonotypes of TCR beta that were HLA-C-restricted and CMV-specific dominated the ex vivo response.

Trimming took 1 base from V and 0 from J, leaving 12 bases between them. CDR1 and CDR2 from the germline V gene are SGHVS and FNYEAQ. The CDR3 has 17 residues. MiXCR, applied by TCRdb to the reads, yields one record per CDR3 protein. The sample has roughly 340,000 distinct CDR3 sequences, roughly 29% seen once. Material: cultured PBMCs, obtained from culture after CMV antigen stimulation. J is TRBJ2-2 and V is TRBV7-6; D is possibly TRBD1 (6 bases). The source is a human donor in good health (CMV status not recorded). Some clones in this sample may be carry-over from other donors' samples. The CDR3 region has the DNA TGTGCCAGCAGCTTAGTCAGGGGTAGAGCGAACACCGGGGAGCTGTTTTTT. This translates into CASSLVRGRANTGELFF.